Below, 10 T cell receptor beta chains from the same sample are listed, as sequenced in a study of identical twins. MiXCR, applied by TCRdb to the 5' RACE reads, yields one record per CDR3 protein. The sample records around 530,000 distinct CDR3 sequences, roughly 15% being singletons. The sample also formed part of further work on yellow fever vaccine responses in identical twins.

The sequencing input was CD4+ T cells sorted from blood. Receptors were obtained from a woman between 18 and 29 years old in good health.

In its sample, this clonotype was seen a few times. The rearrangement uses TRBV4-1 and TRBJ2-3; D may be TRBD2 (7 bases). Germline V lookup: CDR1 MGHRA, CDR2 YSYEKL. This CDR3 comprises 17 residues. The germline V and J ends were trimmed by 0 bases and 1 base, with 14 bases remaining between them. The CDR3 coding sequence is TGCGCCAGCAGCCAAGATCGGGGGGCGAGGGGCACAGATACGCAGTATTTT. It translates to CASSQDRGARGTDTQYF.

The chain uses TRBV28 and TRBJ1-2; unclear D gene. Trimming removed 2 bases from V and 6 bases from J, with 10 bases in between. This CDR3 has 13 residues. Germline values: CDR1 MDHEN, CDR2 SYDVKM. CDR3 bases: TGTGCCAGCAGTTTAAGGACGCGGGATGGCTACACCTTC. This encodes CASSLRTRDGYTF.

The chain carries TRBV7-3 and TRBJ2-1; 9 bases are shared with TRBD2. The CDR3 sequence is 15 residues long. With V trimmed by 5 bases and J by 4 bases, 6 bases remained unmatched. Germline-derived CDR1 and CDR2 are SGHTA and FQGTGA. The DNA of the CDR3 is TGTGCCAGCAGCCCTGGGACTAGCAGATACAATGAGCAGTTCTTC. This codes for CASSPGTSRYNEQFF.

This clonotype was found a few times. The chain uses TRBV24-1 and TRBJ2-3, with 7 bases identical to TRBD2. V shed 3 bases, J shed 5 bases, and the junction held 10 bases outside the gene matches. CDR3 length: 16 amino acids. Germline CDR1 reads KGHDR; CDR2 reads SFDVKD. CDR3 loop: CATSDRLAQRGDTQYF. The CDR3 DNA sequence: TGTGCCACCAGTGATCGCCTCGCGCAGCGGGGAGATACGCAGTATTTT.

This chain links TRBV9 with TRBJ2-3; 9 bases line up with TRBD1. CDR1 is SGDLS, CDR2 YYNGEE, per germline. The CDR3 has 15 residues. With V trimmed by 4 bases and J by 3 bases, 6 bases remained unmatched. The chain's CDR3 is CASSLYGQGTDTQYF. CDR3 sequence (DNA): TGTGCCAGCAGCTTATACGGACAGGGGACAGATACGCAGTATTTT.

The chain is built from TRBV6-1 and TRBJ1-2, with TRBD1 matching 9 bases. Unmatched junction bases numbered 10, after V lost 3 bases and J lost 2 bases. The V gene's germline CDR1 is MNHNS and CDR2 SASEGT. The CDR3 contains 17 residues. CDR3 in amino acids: CASSDEQGAPPNYGYTF. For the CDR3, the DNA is TGTGCCAGCAGTGACGAACAGGGGGCTCCCCCCAACTATGGCTACACCTTC.

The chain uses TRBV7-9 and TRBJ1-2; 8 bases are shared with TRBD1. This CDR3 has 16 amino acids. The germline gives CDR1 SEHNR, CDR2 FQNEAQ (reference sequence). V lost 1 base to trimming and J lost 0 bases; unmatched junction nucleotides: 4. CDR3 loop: CASSLGRDRPNYGYTF. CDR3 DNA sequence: TGTGCCAGCAGCTTAGGCCGGGACAGGCCTAACTATGGCTACACCTTC.

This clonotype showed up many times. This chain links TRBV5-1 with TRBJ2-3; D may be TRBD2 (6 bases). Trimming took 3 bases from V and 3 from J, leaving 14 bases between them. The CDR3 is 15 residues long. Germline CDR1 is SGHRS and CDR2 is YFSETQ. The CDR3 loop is CASSSLGGETDTQYF. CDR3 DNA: TGCGCCAGCAGCTCACTGGGAGGTGAGACAGATACGCAGTATTTT.

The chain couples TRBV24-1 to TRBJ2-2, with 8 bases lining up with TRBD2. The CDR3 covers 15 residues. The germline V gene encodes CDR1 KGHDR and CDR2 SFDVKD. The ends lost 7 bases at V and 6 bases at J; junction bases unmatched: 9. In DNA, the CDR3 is TGTGCCACCAGCCCCTCGGCGGGAGGACCCGGGGAGCTGTTTTTT. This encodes CATSPSAGGPGELFF.

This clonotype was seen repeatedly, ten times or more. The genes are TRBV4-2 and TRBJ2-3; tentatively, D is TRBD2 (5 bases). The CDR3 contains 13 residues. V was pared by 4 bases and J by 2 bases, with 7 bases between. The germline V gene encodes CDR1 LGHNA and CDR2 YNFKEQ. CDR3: CASSPRDTDTQYF. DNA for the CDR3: TGTGCCAGCAGCCCCCGGGACACAGATACGCAGTATTTT.